Included here is one T cell receptor (beta chain) sequence, with context. Its antigen is as yet unknown. This specimen comes from a study of glioma-infiltrating T cells after dendritic cell vaccination. Overall study context: Pretreatment tumor was residual fresh-frozen tissue from the lysate-preparation resection.

Study results and limitations: Complete blood and tumor specimen sets were limited to few patients.

Here immunoSEQ multiplex PCR was the method, and the copy in TCRdb shows in-frame clones only, minus some. The sample contains 300 to 450 clones, over 80% of which appear only once. Isocitrate dehydrogenase mutation was absent in all glioblastoma patients. Sequences were derived from tumor tissue, sampled before dendritic cell vaccination. This clonotype was sampled from a human donor with glioblastoma.

CDR3 loop: CASSPQRGGDRGYTF. In DNA, the CDR3 is TGTGCCAGCAGCCCCCAGCGAGGGGGCGATCGTGGCTACACCTTC. J is TRBJ1-2 and V is TRBV4-2, with 7 bases fitting TRBD1. This CDR3 is 15 amino acids long. Trimming at V came to 4 bases and at J to 7 bases, leaving 12 bases not matched to a gene. CDR1 LGHNA and CDR2 YNFKEQ come from the germline V gene.